The source of this TCR beta chain is a study of OX40 agonist ivuxolimab in advanced cancers. For the study at large: Patients' therapy was ivuxolimab, an antibody that acts as an agonist of OX40 (CD134).

Germline-derived CDR1 and CDR2 are SGHTA and FQGNSA. This CDR3 is 16 amino acids long. V shed 4 bases, J shed 4 bases, and the junction held 10 bases outside the gene matches. Data came from immunoSEQ multiplex PCR; TCRdb stores just in-frame clones and leaves some out. The sample consists of about 74,000 clones, about 82% of them appearing once. The TCR originated in an adult with an advanced solid tumor such as melanoma, head and neck, liver or kidney cancer. V and J are TRBV7-2 and TRBJ2-3; 8 bases map to TRBD1. The source material was CD4+ or CD8+ T cells sorted from blood, sampled in a trial of the OX40 agonist ivuxolimab. In DNA, the CDR3 is TGTGCCAGCAGCTACGGGGACAGGATCGGCGCAGATACGCAGTATTTT. Its translation is CASSYGDRIGADTQYF.